This T cell receptor (beta chain) came from a study of blood T cells in healthy people across ages. Primed by a sample-barcoded 5' primer and a J-beta primer mix, a second PCR proceeded for about 6 to 12 cycles. TCRdb reanalysed the 5' RACE reads using MiXCR and keeps one entry per CDR3 protein. The sample has approximately 2,000,000 distinct CDR3 sequences; 35% to 50% are singletons. Study-level findings and limits: Compared with aged donors, long-lived donors showed fewer expanded clones, suggesting selection.

Germline loops: CDR1 SNHLY, CDR2 FYNNEI. V gave up 6 bases and J gave up 3 bases; unmatched junction bases: 5. The CDR3 sequence is 14 residues long. In the case of this clonotype: As yet, its antigen is unknown.

This sequence joins TRBV2 and TRBJ2-7; 10 nucleotides line up with TRBD2. Sequencing input: blood. The source is a human donor in good health. The CDR3 bases are TGTGCCAGCAGGCGGGGACTAGCGCTCTACGAGCAGTACTTC. Translation gives CASRRGLALYEQYF.